A selection of T cell receptor beta chains follows, all from one sample in a study of memory CD4+ T cells and cytomegalovirus serostatus. Measured with immunoSEQ multiplex PCR; TCRdb has only the in-frame clones, and not every one. This sample carries 35,000 to 50,000 clones, approximately 80% of them seen once, and the ten largest clones take roughly 0.6%. The specimen sequenced was memory CD4+ T cells from blood. All receptors derive from an adult in good health and CMV-seronegative. The CDR3 runs from the conserved cysteine through the conserved F or W. The order of the fields is V gene, clone size, D gene, J gene, CDR3 DNA, CDR3 protein. D genes are given only for firm matches. Some rows mark clone size as missing; the rest say once, few, many or name a class of expanded clone.

v_gene: TRBV5-1
abundance: once
d_gene: -
j_gene: TRBJ2-5
CDR3nt: TGCGCCAGCAGCTTGAGAGGAAGCCAAGAGACCCAGTACTTC
CDR3aa: CASSLRGSQETQYF

v_gene: TRBV5-5
abundance: few
d_gene: -
j_gene: TRBJ1-1
CDR3nt: TGTGCCAGCAGCTTGTTAGGGGAAGGGTGGAACACTGAAGCTTTCTTT
CDR3aa: CASSLLGEGWNTEAFF

v_gene: TRBV5-1
abundance: -
d_gene: -
j_gene: TRBJ2-5
CDR3nt: TGCGCCAGCAGCTTATCTGGATGGGTCCAAGAGACCCAGTACTTC
CDR3aa: CASSLSGWVQETQYF

v_gene: TRBV25-1
abundance: -
d_gene: -
j_gene: TRBJ1-2
CDR3nt: TGTGCCAGCAGTGCCGGGTTGAGTGCCTACACCTTC
CDR3aa: CASSAGLSAYTF

v_gene: TRBV18
abundance: -
d_gene: -
j_gene: TRBJ1-5
CDR3nt: TGTGCCAGCTCACCTCAAAAGGGATCCAATCAGCCCCAGCATTTT
CDR3aa: CASSPQKGSNQPQHF

v_gene: TRBV11-1
abundance: -
d_gene: -
j_gene: TRBJ1-1
CDR3nt: TGTGCCAGCAGCTTTCGGGGCTCTGAAGCTTTCTTT
CDR3aa: CASSFRGSEAFF

v_gene: TRBV6-1
abundance: -
d_gene: -
j_gene: TRBJ1-5
CDR3nt: TGTGCCAGCAAGGGGGTGAGAAATCAGCCCCAGCATTTT
CDR3aa: CASKGVRNQPQHF

v_gene: TRBV19
abundance: -
d_gene: TRBD2
j_gene: TRBJ2-3
CDR3nt: TGTGCCAGTAGTATTGAGATAGCGGGGGGATCAGATACGCAGTATTTT
CDR3aa: CASSIEIAGGSDTQYF

v_gene: TRBV6-1
abundance: -
d_gene: -
j_gene: TRBJ1-4
CDR3nt: TGTGCCAGCAGTGAGATACATCTGTTTTTT
CDR3aa: CASSEIHLFF

v_gene: TRBV5-1
abundance: -
d_gene: -
j_gene: TRBJ2-3
CDR3nt: TGCGCCAGCACCCAAACCCCGGTAAGCGGAGATACGCAGTATTTT
CDR3aa: CASTQTPVSGDTQYF

v_gene: TRBV2
abundance: -
d_gene: TRBD1
j_gene: TRBJ1-2
CDR3nt: TGTGCCAGCAGTCTTCAGGGGGCCCGGGGAGGCTACACCTTC
CDR3aa: CASSLQGARGGYTF

v_gene: TRBV5-6
abundance: few
d_gene: -
j_gene: TRBJ2-1
CDR3nt: TGTGCCAGCAGCTTGCCTAGGGTCCCTGAGTTCTTC
CDR3aa: CASSLPRVPEFF

v_gene: TRBV7-6
abundance: -
d_gene: TRBD1
j_gene: TRBJ2-5
CDR3nt: TGTGCCAGCAGACCTCCTAACAGGGGGCGGGAGGAGACCCAGTACTTC
CDR3aa: CASRPPNRGREETQYF

v_gene: TRBV2
abundance: few
d_gene: -
j_gene: TRBJ2-7
CDR3nt: TGTGCCAGCAGCCAATACGAGCAGTACTTC
CDR3aa: CASSQYEQYF

v_gene: TRBV28
abundance: -
d_gene: TRBD1
j_gene: TRBJ1-5
CDR3nt: TGTGCCAGCAGACCACAAGGGGGTACGGGACAGGGGATTTCGTTT
CDR3aa: CASRPQGGTGQGISF

v_gene: TRBV27
abundance: -
d_gene: TRBD1
j_gene: TRBJ1-1
CDR3nt: TGTGCCAGCAGGTCAACAGGGGCTAACACTGAAGCTTTCTTT
CDR3aa: CASRSTGANTEAFF

v_gene: TRBV9
abundance: -
d_gene: -
j_gene: TRBJ2-1
CDR3nt: TGTGCCAGCAGCCCGCACCTGGGGCCGCTCAGTGAGCAGTTCTTC
CDR3aa: CASSPHLGPLSEQFF

v_gene: TRBV7-2
abundance: -
d_gene: TRBD1
j_gene: TRBJ1-5
CDR3nt: TGTGCCAGCAGCTCGGACAGGGGGCCCTATCAGCCCCAGCATTTT
CDR3aa: CASSSDRGPYQPQHF

v_gene: TRBV7-6
abundance: -
d_gene: TRBD1
j_gene: TRBJ1-1
CDR3nt: TGTGCCACCGGGGACAGTCTCTCCGGAGCTTTCTTT
CDR3aa: CATGDSLSGAFF

v_gene: TRBV19
abundance: -
d_gene: TRBD1
j_gene: TRBJ1-2
CDR3nt: TGTGCCAGTAATAATTTGGACAGGGAGTATGGCTACACCTTC
CDR3aa: CASNNLDREYGYTF

v_gene: TRBV5-4
abundance: -
d_gene: -
j_gene: TRBJ2-4
CDR3nt: TGTGCCAGCAGCTTGGGACGGTCCAAAAACATTCAGTACTTC
CDR3aa: CASSLGRSKNIQYF

v_gene: TRBV7-3
abundance: -
d_gene: -
j_gene: TRBJ2-5
CDR3nt: TGTGCCAGCAGCTTACGGACTAAAGAGACCCAGTACTTC
CDR3aa: CASSLRTKETQYF

v_gene: TRBV28
abundance: few
d_gene: -
j_gene: TRBJ1-5
CDR3nt: TGTGCCAGCGCCAGGAGTCAGCCCCAGCATTTT
CDR3aa: CASARSQPQHF

v_gene: TRBV29-1
abundance: once
d_gene: -
j_gene: TRBJ1-1
CDR3nt: TGCAGCGTAGATCGAGGGAACACTGAAGCTTTCTTT
CDR3aa: CSVDRGNTEAFF

v_gene: TRBV11-1
abundance: -
d_gene: -
j_gene: TRBJ1-3
CDR3nt: TGTGCCAGCAGCCCACAGGGAAACACCATATATTTT
CDR3aa: CASSPQGNTIYF